The 4 T cell receptor beta chains given below trace back to one sample, sequenced in a study of blood T cell repertoires in COVID-19. The method was immunoSEQ multiplex PCR; TCRdb's version includes in-frame clones alone and lacks a portion of them. The sample lists approximately 65,000 clones, 72% seen once, with around half in the top ten. Source material: PBMCs or T cells enriched from blood (not recorded which). The receptors here all came from a woman aged 60-70 years who had been exposed to COVID-19.

This chain's CDR3 is CASSLDRALGGWGYTF. The CDR3 DNA follows: TGTGCCAGCAGCTTGGACAGGGCTCTTGGTGGATGGGGCTACACCTTC. V is TRBV5-8 and J is TRBJ1-2; tentatively, D is TRBD1 (6 bases). The CDR3 is 16 amino acids. The germline CDR1 and CDR2 sequences are SGHTS and YDEGEE. V was cut by 0 bases and J by 8 bases, with 20 bases left in between.

The chain carries TRBV5-1 and TRBJ1-6; 8 nucleotides align to TRBD1. The V gene's germline CDR1 is SGHRS and CDR2 YFSETQ. This CDR3 is 16 amino acids long. The J segment lost 8 bases and the V segment lost 0 bases, leaving 7 bases of the junction unmatched. The CDR3 DNA sequence: TGCGCCAGCAGCTTGGAGGGGGGACAGGCGGATTCACCCCTCCACTTT. Translated, it gives CASSLEGGQADSPLHF.

This sequence joins TRBV5-8 and TRBJ1-5; TRBD1 agrees at 7 bases. The length of the CDR3 is 14 residues. V dropped 4 bases and J dropped 3; count of bases not matched to a gene: 4. The germline CDR1 and CDR2 sequences are SGHTS and YDEGEE. CDR3 amino acids: CASSQGQFNQPQHF. The CDR3 nucleotides read TGTGCCAGCAGCCAGGGACAGTTCAATCAGCCCCAGCATTTT.

The chain has TRBV7-9 and TRBJ2-1, with a weak D call TRBD2 (5 bases). Germline-derived CDR1 and CDR2 are SEHNR and FQNEAQ (reference sequence). V dropped 5 bases and J dropped 13 bases, with 12 bases sitting between them. CDR3 length equals 11 residues. In DNA form, the CDR3 reads TGTGCCAGCAGCCAGACGGACTCACAGTTCTTC. This sequence encodes CASSQTDSQFF.